The 2 T cell receptor beta chains presented below share a single source sample, sequenced in a study of beta chain features in type 1 diabetes. These receptors are not linked to any known antigen. Study findings and constraints: Moderate but significant shortening of TCRB CDR3s was recorded in all four CD4+ subsets from Type 1 diabetes patients.

Expressed TCRB transcripts were sequenced, since all the RNA that had been isolated was reverse transcribed. Some clones are missing from TCRdb's copy, which holds only in-frame ones; the method was immunoSEQ multiplex PCR. The sample consists of under 300,000 clones, 24% of them appearing once. Sequenced material: naive CD4+ T cells from blood. These receptors all stem from a woman aged 25-40 years with type 1 diabetes.

The chain carries TRBV12-5 and TRBJ2-5; D might be TRBD1 (6 bases). The CDR3 consists of 13 residues. CDR1 is LGHNT and CDR2 is FRNRAP in the germline V gene. Trimming removed 1 base from V and 7 bases from J, with 10 bases in between. The CDR3 DNA reads as TGTGCTAGTGGTTTGGATACAGGGAGGACCCAGTACTTC. Translated: CASGLDTGRTQYF. Full variable domain (missing parts from reference TRBV12-5 and TRBJ2-5): DARVTQTPRHKVTEMGQEVTMRCQPILGHNTVFWYRQTMMQGLELLAYFRNRAPLDDSGMPKDRFSAEMPDATLATLKIQPSEPRDSAVYFCASGLDTGRTQYFGPGTRLLVL.

This clone came up a few times. The chain has TRBV29-1 and TRBJ2-5; D might be TRBD1 (5 bases). CDR1 is SQVTM and CDR2 is ANQGSEA in the germline V gene. This CDR3 has 12 residues. V was cut by 3 bases and J by 2 bases, with 7 bases left in between. The DNA of the CDR3 is TGCAGCGTTGAGAAGGGGCAAGAGACCCAGTACTTC. Translated: CSVEKGQETQYF.